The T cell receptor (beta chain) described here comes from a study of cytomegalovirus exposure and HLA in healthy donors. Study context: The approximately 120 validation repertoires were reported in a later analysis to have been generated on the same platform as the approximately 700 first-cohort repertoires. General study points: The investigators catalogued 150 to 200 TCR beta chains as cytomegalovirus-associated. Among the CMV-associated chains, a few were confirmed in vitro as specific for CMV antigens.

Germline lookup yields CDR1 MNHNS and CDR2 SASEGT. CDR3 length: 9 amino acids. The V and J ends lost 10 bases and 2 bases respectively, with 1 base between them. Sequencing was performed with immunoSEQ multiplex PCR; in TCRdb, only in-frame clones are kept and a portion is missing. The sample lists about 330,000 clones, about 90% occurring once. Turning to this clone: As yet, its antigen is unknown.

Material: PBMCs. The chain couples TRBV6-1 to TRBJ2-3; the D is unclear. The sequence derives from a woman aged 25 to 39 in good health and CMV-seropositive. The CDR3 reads CATTDTQYF. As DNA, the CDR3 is TGTGCCACCACAGATACGCAGTATTTT.